This T cell receptor (beta chain) appears in the sequencing data of a study of cytomegalovirus exposure and HLA in healthy donors. The overall study: Early released data had around 89 million unique TCRs, all coming from HLA-typed donors. Findings of the study overall: Across donors, most TCRs were seen rarely, yet some public ones were widespread. The study listed some 160 cytomegalovirus-associated TCR beta chains.

This clone was observed a handful of times. The target antigen is unknown. CDR1 is SGHRS and CDR2 is YFSETQ in the germline V gene. Trimming left V 4 bases short and J 1 base short, with 3 bases between. CDR3 length: 12 residues. PCR amplification relied on 60 Vbeta primers (plus 13 Jbeta primers). Here immunoSEQ multiplex PCR was the method, and the copy in TCRdb shows in-frame clones only, minus some. Seen here are some 180,000 clones, about 77% observed once, and the top ten hold roughly 2.5%. The TCR was taken from a woman between 25 and 40 years old in good health and CMV-seropositive. The rearrangement uses TRBV5-1 and TRBJ2-1, with D unresolved. The sequenced sample consisted of PBMCs. The CDR3 spells CASSQSYNEQFF. The CDR3 region has the DNA TGCGCCAGCAGCCAATCCTACAATGAGCAGTTCTTC. The entire variable domain, with the rest obtained from reference TRBV5-1 and TRBJ2-1, is as follows: KAGVTQTPRYLIKTRGQQVTLSCSPISGHRSVSWYQQTPGQGLQFLFEYFSETQRNKGNFPGRFSGRQFSNSRSEMNVSTLELGDSALYLCASSQSYNEQFFGPGTRLTVL.